The 27 T cell receptor beta chains listed next were all sequenced from one sample in a study of neurological immune-mediated disorders. The time point was: longitudinal time-point 3. TCRdb re-called the 5' RACE reads through MiXCR, storing one row per CDR3 protein. The sample shows 53,000 or so distinct CDR3 sequences, roughly 7.7% of them seen only once. Input material: PBMCs. The source of these receptors is a woman in her thirties or forties in good health.

In this sample, this clonotype turned up many times. The chain combines TRBV20-1 with TRBJ2-1; D perhaps matches TRBD2 (5 bases). With 6 bases removed from V and 5 bases from J, the gap between germline ends came to 20 bases. The germline gives CDR1 DFQATT, CDR2 SNEGSKA (reference sequence). This CDR3 is 15 amino acids long. The CDR3 sequence: CSAPPSGEVHNEQFF. CDR3 sequence (DNA): TGCAGTGCCCCCCCGAGCGGAGAAGTTCACAATGAGCAGTTCTTC.

This clonotype has at least ten counts. CDR3 DNA sequence: TGTGCCAGCAGCGTTAGCGGTCATCCAGATACGCAGTATTTT. Translating gives CASSVSGHPDTQYF. The V call is TRBV9, the J call TRBJ2-3, with D maybe TRBD2 (6 bases). CDR1 is SGDLS, CDR2 YYNGEE, per germline. Trimming shortened V by 2 bases and J by 4 bases, and 11 bases separated the two germline ends. The CDR3 consists of 14 residues.

This clonotype was seen repeatedly, ten times or more. This chain joins TRBV9 and TRBJ2-3; D gene ambiguous. V lost 7 bases and J lost 2, with 14 bases in between. Germline V CDR1 and CDR2: SGDLS, YYNGEE. The CDR3 is 14 amino acids. CDR3 in amino acids: CASSVNQFTDTQYF. The CDR3 nucleotides read TGTGCCAGCTCGGTAAATCAGTTCACAGATACGCAGTATTTT.

Ten or more counts support this clonotype. The chain links TRBV7-2 to TRBJ2-3, with 11 bases lining up with TRBD2. The trim removed 0 bases at V and 7 bases at J, leaving 15 bases unmatched. The V gene's germline CDR1 is SGHTA and CDR2 FQGNSA. The CDR3 sequence is 19 residues long. The CDR3 sequence is CASSLAFGKTSGARHTQYF. DNA for the CDR3: TGTGCCAGCAGCTTAGCTTTCGGAAAGACTAGCGGGGCACGCCATACGCAGTATTTT.

This clonotype was picked up many times. The rearrangement uses TRBV7-2 and TRBJ1-1; D perhaps matches TRBD1 (6 bases). This CDR3 contains 13 residues. V shed 3 bases and J shed 4 bases, with 9 bases lying between them. Germline CDR1 and CDR2: SGHTA and FQGNSA. The CDR3 DNA is TGTGCCAGCAGCTTCCAGGGGAGCACTGAAGCTTTCTTT. Its translation is CASSFQGSTEAFF. The variable domain in full, with the rest retrieved from reference TRBV7-2 and TRBJ1-1, is GAGVSQSPSNKVTEKGKDVELRCDPISGHTALYWYRQSLGQGLEFLIYFQGNSAPDKSGLPSDRFSAERTGGSVSTLTIQRTQQEDSAVYLCASSFQGSTEAFFGQGTRLTVV.

This clonotype has ten or more counts. The CDR3 is CASSLAGTSDPYEQYF. CDR3 nucleotides: TGCGCCAGCAGCTTGGCAGGTACTAGCGACCCATACGAGCAGTACTTC. The chain uses TRBV5-1 and TRBJ2-7; TRBD2 aligns across 7 bases. The trim removed 0 bases at V and 4 bases at J, leaving 10 bases unmatched. Germline assignment: CDR1 SGHRS and CDR2 YFSETQ. The CDR3 consists of 16 residues.

The sample holds many counts of this clonotype. This rearrangement joins TRBV29-1 to TRBJ2-7; D might be TRBD1 (5 bases). Trimming shortened V by 3 bases and J by 3 bases, and 12 bases separated the two germline ends. This CDR3 contains 13 residues. The V gene's germline CDR1 is SQVTM and CDR2 ANQGSEA. The CDR3 DNA sequence: TGCAGCGTTGACTCAGGGTTAGGCTACGAGCAGTACTTC. Its protein is CSVDSGLGYEQYF.

This clonotype was recorded a few times. The CDR3 reads CASSAGSSSGANVLTF. Here the CDR3 DNA reads TGCGCCAGCAGCGCCGGATCGTCCTCTGGGGCCAACGTCCTGACTTTC. The chain employs TRBV5-1 and TRBJ2-6; D gene ambiguous. The germline CDR1 and CDR2 sequences are SGHRS and YFSETQ. Trimming took 4 bases from V and 0 from J, leaving 11 bases between them. The CDR3 is 16 residues long.

This clonotype was counted many times. V is TRBV29-1 and J is TRBJ2-6, with D perhaps TRBD1 (6 bases). This CDR3 is built from 17 residues. Trimming cost V 5 bases and J 0 bases, with 17 bases left between them. Germline V gene data show CDR1 as SQVTM and CDR2 as ANQGSEA. The CDR3 spells CSVQVGTRSSGANVLTF. The CDR3 DNA reads TGCAGCGTTCAGGTCGGGACACGAAGCTCTGGGGCCAACGTCCTGACTTTC.

This clonotype was recorded many times. The chain uses TRBV29-1 and TRBJ2-6; D is undetermined. The CDR3 totals 13 residues. Germline CDR1 reads SQVTM; CDR2 reads ANQGSEA. Trimming removed 4 bases from V and 4 bases from J, with 8 bases in between. The CDR3: CSVGGYGANVLTF. DNA of the CDR3: TGCAGCGTTGGGGGTTACGGGGCCAACGTCCTGACTTTC.

As regards this clonotype: This sequence may be a read error, since a much larger clone differs from it by one base. This chain connects TRBV12-3 or TRBV12-4 to TRBJ1-5; weak D call: TRBD1 (5 bases). The CDR3 is 12 residues long. V shed 7 bases and J shed 7 bases, with 11 bases lying between them. In DNA, the CDR3 is TGTGCCAGCATTGAGGGGAGGCAGCCCCAGCATTTT. Encoded protein: CASIEGRQPQHF.

This clonotype was seen only a few times. This chain joins TRBV7-3 and TRBJ1-6; maybe TRBD1 (6 bases). The CDR3 is made up of 13 amino acids. From germline, CDR1 is SGHTA and CDR2 FQGTGA. Deletions cut 6 bases from V and 10 bases from J, with 13 bases between. CDR3 loop: CASRWDNASPLHF. CDR3 nucleotide sequence: TGTGCCAGCAGATGGGACAATGCGTCACCCCTCCACTTT. The full variable domain, in which reference TRBV7-3 and TRBJ1-6 provide the parts outside the CDR3, is GAGVSQTPSNKVTEKGKYVELRCDPISGHTALYWYRQSLGQGPEFLIYFQGTGAADDSGLPNDRFFAVRPEGSVSTLKIQRTERGDSAVYLCASRWDNASPLHFGNGTRLTVT.

At least ten counts were recorded for this clonotype. The rearrangement links TRBV4-1 to TRBJ1-1, with D possibly being TRBD1 (5 bases). CDR1 and CDR2 from the germline V gene are MGHRA and YSYEKL. Trimming took off 3 bases at V and 5 bases at J, with 16 bases between the two ends. The CDR3 contains 15 residues. The CDR3 reads CASSQDKQGWTEAFF. DNA of the CDR3: TGCGCCAGCAGCCAGGACAAGCAGGGTTGGACTGAAGCTTTCTTT.

This clonotype was detected ten times or more. V and J are TRBV29-1 and TRBJ1-1; 8 bases fit TRBD1. The junction had 0 bases not matched to a gene; V was cut back by 3 bases and J by 0 bases. Per germline, CDR1 SQVTM and CDR2 ANQGSEA. This CDR3 region has 13 residues. CDR3 loop: CSVEGQVNTEAFF. The CDR3, as DNA: TGCAGCGTTGAGGGACAGGTGAACACTGAAGCTTTCTTT.

The table lists this clonotype with many counts. This rearrangement joins TRBV7-9 to TRBJ1-2, with unresolved D. This CDR3 has 15 amino acids. Trimming took off 8 bases at V and 4 bases at J, with 20 bases between the two ends. CDR1 is SEHNR, CDR2 FQNEAQ, per germline (reference sequence). The CDR3 loop is CASGETAQNLYGYTF. CDR3 DNA: TGTGCCAGCGGCGAAACGGCACAGAACCTCTATGGCTACACCTTC. The full variable domain, in which reference TRBV7-9 and TRBJ1-2 provide the parts outside the CDR3, is DTGVSQNPRHKITKRGQNVTFRCDPISEHNRLYWYRQTLGQGPEFLTYFQNEAQLEKSRLLSDRFSAERPKGSFSTLEIQRTEQGDSAMYLCASGETAQNLYGYTFGSGTRLTVV.

This clonotype was counted ten times or more. V is TRBV7-3 and J is TRBJ2-5; TRBD2 matches at 9 bases. Germline V gene lookup returns CDR1 SGHTA and CDR2 FQGTGA. The CDR3 runs 17 residues. Germline trimming cut 2 bases from V and 0 bases from J; bases unmatched to any gene: 7. In DNA form, the CDR3 reads TGTGCCAGCAGCTTAGGTGTGACTAGCGGTTACCAAGAGACCCAGTACTTC. Protein sequence: CASSLGVTSGYQETQYF. Drawing the rest from reference TRBV7-3 and TRBJ2-5, the complete variable domain is GAGVSQTPSNKVTEKGKYVELRCDPISGHTALYWYRQSLGQGPEFLIYFQGTGAADDSGLPNDRFFAVRPEGSVSTLKIQRTERGDSAVYLCASSLGVTSGYQETQYFGPGTRLLVL.

This clonotype was recorded many times. The rearrangement joins TRBV7-2 to TRBJ1-5, with TRBD1 as a possible D gene (6 bases). In germline, CDR1 is SGHTA, CDR2 FQGNSA. This CDR3 is 16 amino acids long. V was shortened by 8 bases and J by 0 bases, with 17 bases between the two germline ends. CDR3 bases: TGTGCCAGCGGAAGAACAGGGACCTATAGCAATCAGCCCCAGCATTTT. Translating it yields CASGRTGTYSNQPQHF. The entire variable domain, with the rest obtained from reference TRBV7-2 and TRBJ1-5, is as follows: GAGVSQSPSNKVTEKGKDVELRCDPISGHTALYWYRQSLGQGLEFLIYFQGNSAPDKSGLPSDRFSAERTGGSVSTLTIQRTQQEDSAVYLCASGRTGTYSNQPQHFGDGTRLSIL.

There are many counts of this clonotype. The V gene is TRBV5-1, the J gene TRBJ2-3; TRBD1 matches at 7 bases. Germline V gene lookup returns CDR1 SGHRS and CDR2 YFSETQ. This CDR3 contains 17 residues. V was clipped by 6 bases and J by 0 bases; unmatched bases: 13. CDR3 residues: CASTDTHRGPSTDTQYF. DNA of the CDR3: TGCGCCAGCACCGACACCCACAGGGGTCCTAGCACAGATACGCAGTATTTT.

This clonotype was recorded many times. V usage is TRBV3-1 and J usage is TRBJ1-1, with D unresolved. This CDR3 is 14 amino acids long. V dropped 1 base and J dropped 7 bases, with 13 bases sitting between them. Germline CDR1 is LGHDT and CDR2 is YNNKEL (reference sequence). The CDR3 protein is CASSQGSGSGEAFF. In nucleotides, the CDR3 is TGTGCCAGCAGCCAAGGGTCTGGTTCCGGTGAAGCTTTCTTT.

This clonotype has a count of ten or more. The chain couples TRBV20-1 to TRBJ2-2; no reliable D call. The V end was cut by 5 bases, the J end by 7 bases, with 14 bases between. Germline V gene sequence: CDR1 DFQATT, CDR2 SNEGSKA (reference sequence). The CDR3 length is 13 residues. The CDR3 protein is CSASPENDGELFF. The CDR3 coding sequence is TGCAGTGCTTCACCTGAAAATGACGGGGAGCTGTTTTTT.

This clonotype has a count of ten or more. The chain carries TRBV13 and TRBJ2-5, with D uncertain. Germline V lookup: CDR1 PRHDT, CDR2 FYEKMQ (reference sequence). The CDR3 totals 13 residues. The germline V and J ends were trimmed by 2 bases and 2 bases, with 6 bases remaining between them. The CDR3 spells CASSLRAQETQYF. The CDR3 DNA sequence: TGTGCCAGCAGCTTACGGGCGCAAGAGACCCAGTACTTC.

This clonotype has a count of ten or more. The chain recombines TRBV5-1 with TRBJ2-1; 9 nucleotides align to TRBD2. Germline trimming cut 4 bases from V and 4 bases from J; bases unmatched to any gene: 6. This CDR3 is 15 amino acids long. CDR1 is SGHRS and CDR2 is YFSETQ in the germline V gene. For the CDR3, the DNA is TGCGCCAGCAGCGGGCTAGCGGGGACTTACAATGAGCAGTTCTTC. Amino acid sequence: CASSGLAGTYNEQFF.

This clonotype showed up many times. The chain carries TRBV30 and TRBJ2-2; TRBD2 agrees at 13 bases. Trimming removed 2 bases from V and 6 bases from J; junction bases left unmatched: 3. CDR3 length: 15 amino acids. From germline, CDR1 is GTSNPN and CDR2 SVGIG (reference sequence). In DNA, the CDR3 is TGTGCCTGGAGTATAGGGACTAGCGGGGCCGGGGAGCTGTTTTTT. It translates to CAWSIGTSGAGELFF.

At least ten counts were recorded for this clonotype. The CDR3 sequence: CASSLGTVGYTF. The CDR3 DNA reads TGTGCCAGCAGCTTAGGGACAGTGGGCTACACCTTC. The chain recombines TRBV7-2 with TRBJ1-2; the D gene is possibly TRBD1 (6 bases). The ends were cut back, 1 base at V and 8 bases at J, with 8 bases in the middle. Germline V gene lookup returns CDR1 SGHTA and CDR2 FQGNSA. There are 12 residues in the CDR3.

The sample holds many counts of this clonotype. Given a much more abundant clone one base away, this may be a read error. The J gene is TRBJ1-6, the V gene TRBV6-6; D gene unclear. Germline CDR1 is MNHNY and CDR2 is SVGAGI (reference sequence). The CDR3 spans 14 residues. In nucleotides, the CDR3 is TGTGCCAACAGTTTGGAGGTCTATAATTCACCCCTCCACTTT. Translation gives CANSLEVYNSPLHF.

This clonotype showed up many times. This chain connects TRBV4-2 to TRBJ2-7, with a weak D call TRBD1 (6 bases). The ends were cut back, 0 bases at V and 6 bases at J, with 15 bases in the middle. Germline CDR1 LGHNA, CDR2 YNFKEQ. This CDR3 spans 15 amino acids. CDR3 in DNA: TGTGCCAGCAGCCAAGACATGGGGGCGAGCGCCGAGCAGTACTTC. It yields the protein CASSQDMGASAEQYF.

This clonotype was counted many times. The chain employs TRBV18 and TRBJ1-2; D perhaps matches TRBD1 (5 bases). Trimming took off 4 bases at V and 6 bases at J, with 12 bases between the two ends. The germline V gene has CDR1 KGHSH and CDR2 LQKENI. The CDR3 is 13 amino acids. The CDR3 DNA reads TGTGCCAGCTCACTGCCGGGAGGGGATGGCTACACCTTC. Its translation is CASSLPGGDGYTF.